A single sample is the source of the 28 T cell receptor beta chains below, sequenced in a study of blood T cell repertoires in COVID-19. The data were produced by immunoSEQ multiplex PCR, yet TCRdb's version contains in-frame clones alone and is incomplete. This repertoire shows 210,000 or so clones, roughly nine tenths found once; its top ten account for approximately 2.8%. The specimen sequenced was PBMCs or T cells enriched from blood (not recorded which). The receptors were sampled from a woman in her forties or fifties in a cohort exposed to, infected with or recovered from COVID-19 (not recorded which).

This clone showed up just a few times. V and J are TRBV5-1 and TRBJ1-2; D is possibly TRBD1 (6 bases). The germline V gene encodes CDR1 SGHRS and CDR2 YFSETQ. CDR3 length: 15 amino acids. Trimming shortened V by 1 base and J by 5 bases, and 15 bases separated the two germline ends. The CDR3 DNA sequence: TGCGCCAGCAGCTTGACTCCTTTAAGGGGGTATGGCTACACCTTC. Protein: CASSLTPLRGYGYTF.

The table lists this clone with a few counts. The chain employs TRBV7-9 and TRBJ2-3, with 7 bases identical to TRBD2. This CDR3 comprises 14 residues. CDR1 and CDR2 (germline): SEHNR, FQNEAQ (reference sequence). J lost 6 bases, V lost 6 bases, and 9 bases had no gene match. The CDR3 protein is CASRINGGVDTQYF. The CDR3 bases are TGTGCCAGCAGAATCAATGGGGGGGTGGATACGCAGTATTTT.

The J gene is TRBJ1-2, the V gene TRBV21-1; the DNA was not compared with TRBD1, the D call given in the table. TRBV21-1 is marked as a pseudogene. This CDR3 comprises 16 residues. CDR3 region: CASSKGQGLAHYGYTF. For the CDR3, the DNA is TGTGCCAGCAGCAAAGGGCAGGGGTTGGCCCACTATGGCTACACCTTC.

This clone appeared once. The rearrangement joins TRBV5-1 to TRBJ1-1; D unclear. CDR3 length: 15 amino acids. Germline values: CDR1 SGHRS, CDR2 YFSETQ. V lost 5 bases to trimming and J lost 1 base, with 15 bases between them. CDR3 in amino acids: CASSPQDLANTEAFF. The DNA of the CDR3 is TGCGCCAGCAGTCCTCAGGATCTGGCGAACACTGAAGCTTTCTTT.

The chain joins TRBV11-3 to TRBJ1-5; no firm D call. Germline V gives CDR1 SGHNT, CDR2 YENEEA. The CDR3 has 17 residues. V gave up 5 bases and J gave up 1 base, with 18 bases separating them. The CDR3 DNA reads TGTGCCAGCAGCGGAGGGCCATCCAGATTCAGCAATCAGCCCCAGCATTTT. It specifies CASSGGPSRFSNQPQHF.

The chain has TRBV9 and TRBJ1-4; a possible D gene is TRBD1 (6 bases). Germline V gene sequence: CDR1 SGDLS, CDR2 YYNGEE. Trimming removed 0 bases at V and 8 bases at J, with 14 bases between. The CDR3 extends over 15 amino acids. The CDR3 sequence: CASSVDRGAEEKLFF. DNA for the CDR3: TGTGCCAGCAGCGTAGACCGGGGGGCAGAGGAAAAACTGTTTTTT.

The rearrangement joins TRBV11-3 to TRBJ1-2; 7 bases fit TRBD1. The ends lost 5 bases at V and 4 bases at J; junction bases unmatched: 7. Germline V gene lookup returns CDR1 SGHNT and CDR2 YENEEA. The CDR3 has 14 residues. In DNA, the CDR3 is TGTGCCAGCAGCCCCCGACAGGGTGCCTATGGCTACACCTTC. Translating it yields CASSPRQGAYGYTF.

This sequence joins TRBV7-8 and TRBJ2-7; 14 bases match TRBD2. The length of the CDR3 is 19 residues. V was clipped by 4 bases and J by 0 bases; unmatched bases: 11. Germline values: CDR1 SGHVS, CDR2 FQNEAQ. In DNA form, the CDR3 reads TGTGCCAGCAGCTCCCGAACGACTAGCGGGGGGGCAAGCTCCTACGAGCAGTACTTC. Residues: CASSSRTTSGGASSYEQYF. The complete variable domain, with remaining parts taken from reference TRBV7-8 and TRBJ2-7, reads GAGVSQSPRYKVAKRGQDVALRCDPISGHVSLFWYQQALGQGPEFLTYFQNEAQLDKSGLPSDRFFAERPEGSVSTLKIQRTQQEDSAVYLCASSSRTTSGGASSYEQYFGPGTRLTVT.

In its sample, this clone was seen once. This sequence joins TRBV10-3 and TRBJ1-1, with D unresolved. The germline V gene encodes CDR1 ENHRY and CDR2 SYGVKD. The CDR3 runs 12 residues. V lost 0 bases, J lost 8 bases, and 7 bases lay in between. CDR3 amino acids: CAISESWEEAFF. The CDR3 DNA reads TGTGCCATCAGTGAGTCCTGGGAGGAAGCTTTCTTT.

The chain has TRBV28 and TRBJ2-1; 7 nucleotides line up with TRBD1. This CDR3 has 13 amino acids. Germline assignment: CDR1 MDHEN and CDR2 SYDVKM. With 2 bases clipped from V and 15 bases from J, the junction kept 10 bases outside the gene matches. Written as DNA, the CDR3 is TGTGCCAGCAGTTTAGGAAATACAGGGGATACGTTCTTC. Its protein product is CASSLGNTGDTFF.

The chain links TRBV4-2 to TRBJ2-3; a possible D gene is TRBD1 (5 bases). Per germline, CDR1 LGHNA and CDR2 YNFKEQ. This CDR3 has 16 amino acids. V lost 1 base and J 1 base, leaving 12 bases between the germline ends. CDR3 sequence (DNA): TGTGCCAGCAGCCAAGTTCCGGACAAACGCACAGATACGCAGTATTTT. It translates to CASSQVPDKRTDTQYF.

Here the CDR3 DNA reads TGTGCCAGCAGCATGGACAGGGGGGTGGCCGGGGAGCTGTTTTTT. This encodes CASSMDRGVAGELFF. The chain uses TRBV6-5 and TRBJ2-2; 10 bases match TRBD1. Germline-derived CDR1 and CDR2 are MNHEY and SVGAGI. The CDR3 totals 15 residues. V lost 6 bases, J lost 6 bases, and 7 bases stayed unmatched.

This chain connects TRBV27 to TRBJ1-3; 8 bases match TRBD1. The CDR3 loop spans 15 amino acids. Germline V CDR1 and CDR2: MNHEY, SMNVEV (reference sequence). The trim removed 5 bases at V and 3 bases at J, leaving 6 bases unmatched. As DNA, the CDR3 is TGTGCCAGCAGTCGACGCACAGGGGGTGGAAACACCATATATTTT. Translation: CASSRRTGGGNTIYF.

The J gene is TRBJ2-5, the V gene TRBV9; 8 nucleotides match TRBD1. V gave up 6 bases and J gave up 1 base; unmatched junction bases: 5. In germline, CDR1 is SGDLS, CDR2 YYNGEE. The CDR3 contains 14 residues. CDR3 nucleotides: TGTGCCAGCACCAAGGGACAGGTCCAAGAGACCCAGTACTTC. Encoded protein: CASTKGQVQETQYF.

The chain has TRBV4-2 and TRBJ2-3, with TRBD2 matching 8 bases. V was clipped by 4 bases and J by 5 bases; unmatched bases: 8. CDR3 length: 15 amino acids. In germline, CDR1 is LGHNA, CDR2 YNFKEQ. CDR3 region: CASSPLERGLDTQYF. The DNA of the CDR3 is TGTGCCAGCAGCCCGCTAGAGCGGGGGCTAGATACGCAGTATTTT.

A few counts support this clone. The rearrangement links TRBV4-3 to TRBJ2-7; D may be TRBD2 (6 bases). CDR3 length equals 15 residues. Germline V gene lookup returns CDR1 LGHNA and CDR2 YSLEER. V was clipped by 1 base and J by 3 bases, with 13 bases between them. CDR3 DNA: TGCGCCAGCAGCCAAGGGACGGGGGTTCGCTACGAGCAGTACTTC. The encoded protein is CASSQGTGVRYEQYF.

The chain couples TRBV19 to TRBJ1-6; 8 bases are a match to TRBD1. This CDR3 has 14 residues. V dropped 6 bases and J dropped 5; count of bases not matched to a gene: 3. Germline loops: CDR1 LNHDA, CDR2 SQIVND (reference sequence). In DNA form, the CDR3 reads TGTGCCAGTAGAGTGACAGGGGATAATTCACCCCTCCACTTT. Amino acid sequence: CASRVTGDNSPLHF.

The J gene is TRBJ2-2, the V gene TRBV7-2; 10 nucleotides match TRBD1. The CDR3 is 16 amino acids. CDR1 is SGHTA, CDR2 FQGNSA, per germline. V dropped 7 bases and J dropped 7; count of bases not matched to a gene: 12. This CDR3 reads CASTLGGTGVGGELFF. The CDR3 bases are TGTGCCAGCACCCTAGGAGGGACAGGGGTTGGCGGGGAGCTGTTTTTT. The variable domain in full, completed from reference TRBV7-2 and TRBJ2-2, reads GAGVSQSPSNKVTEKGKDVELRCDPISGHTALYWYRQSLGQGLEFLIYFQGNSAPDKSGLPSDRFSAERTGGSVSTLTIQRTQQEDSAVYLCASTLGGTGVGGELFFGEGSRLTVL.

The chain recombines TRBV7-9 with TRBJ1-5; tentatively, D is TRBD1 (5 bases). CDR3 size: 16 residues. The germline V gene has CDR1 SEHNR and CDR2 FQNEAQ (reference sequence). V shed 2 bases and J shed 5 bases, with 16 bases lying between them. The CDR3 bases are TGTGCCAGCAGCTTAAGTTTCGCAGGGTACTATCAGCCCCAGCATTTT. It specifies CASSLSFAGYYQPQHF.

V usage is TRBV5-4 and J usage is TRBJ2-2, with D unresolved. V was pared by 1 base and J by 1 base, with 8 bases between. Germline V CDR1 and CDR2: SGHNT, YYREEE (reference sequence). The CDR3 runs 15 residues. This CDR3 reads CASSLYERNTGELFF. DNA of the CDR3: TGTGCCAGCAGCTTGTATGAGAGGAACACCGGGGAGCTGTTTTTT.

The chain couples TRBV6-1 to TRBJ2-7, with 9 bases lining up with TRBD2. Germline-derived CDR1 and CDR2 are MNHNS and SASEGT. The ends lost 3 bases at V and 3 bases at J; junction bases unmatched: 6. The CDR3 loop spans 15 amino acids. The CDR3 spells CASSEFLAGNYEQYF. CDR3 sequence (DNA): TGTGCCAGCAGTGAGTTCCTAGCGGGGAACTACGAGCAGTACTTC.

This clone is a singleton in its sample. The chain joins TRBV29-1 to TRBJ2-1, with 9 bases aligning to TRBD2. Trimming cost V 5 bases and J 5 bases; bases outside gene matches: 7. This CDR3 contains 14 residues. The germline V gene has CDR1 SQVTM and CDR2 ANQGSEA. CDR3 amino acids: CSVSSGGLHNEQFF. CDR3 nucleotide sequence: TGCAGCGTTTCGAGCGGGGGGCTCCACAATGAGCAGTTCTTC.

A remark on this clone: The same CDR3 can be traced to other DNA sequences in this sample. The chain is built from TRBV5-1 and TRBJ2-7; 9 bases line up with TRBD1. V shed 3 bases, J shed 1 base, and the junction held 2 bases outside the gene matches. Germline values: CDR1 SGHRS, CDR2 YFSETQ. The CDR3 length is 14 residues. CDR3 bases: TGCGCCAGCAGCTCCGGGACAGGGTCCTACGAGCAGTACTTC. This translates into CASSSGTGSYEQYF.

CDR3 sequence: CASSFQGPDTQYF. CDR3 DNA sequence: TGCGCCAGCAGCTTTCAGGGTCCGGATACGCAGTATTTT. The chain joins TRBV5-1 to TRBJ2-3; tentative D call: TRBD1 (5 bases). The germline V gene has CDR1 SGHRS and CDR2 YFSETQ. The V and J ends lost 2 bases and 6 bases respectively, with 10 bases between them. This CDR3 has 13 residues. Together with reference TRBV5-1 and TRBJ2-3, the CDR3 gives the full variable domain: KAGVTQTPRYLIKTRGQQVTLSCSPISGHRSVSWYQQTPGQGLQFLFEYFSETQRNKGNFPGRFSGRQFSNSRSEMNVSTLELGDSALYLCASSFQGPDTQYFGPGTRLTVL.

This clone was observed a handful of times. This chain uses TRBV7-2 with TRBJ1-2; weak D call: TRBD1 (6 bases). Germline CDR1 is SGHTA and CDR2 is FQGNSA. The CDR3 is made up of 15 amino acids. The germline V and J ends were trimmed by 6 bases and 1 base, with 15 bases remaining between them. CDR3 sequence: CASSNRVSFNYGYTF. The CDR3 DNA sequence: TGTGCCAGCAGTAACAGGGTTTCTTTTAACTATGGCTACACCTTC. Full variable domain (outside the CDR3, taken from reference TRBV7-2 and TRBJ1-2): GAGVSQSPSNKVTEKGKDVELRCDPISGHTALYWYRQSLGQGLEFLIYFQGNSAPDKSGLPSDRFSAERTGGSVSTLTIQRTQQEDSAVYLCASSNRVSFNYGYTFGSGTRLTVV.

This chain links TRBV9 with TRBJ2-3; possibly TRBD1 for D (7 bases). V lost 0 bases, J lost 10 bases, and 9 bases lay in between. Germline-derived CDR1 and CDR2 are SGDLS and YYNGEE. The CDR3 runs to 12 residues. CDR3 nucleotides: TGTGCCAGCAGCGTAGGCGGGACAGCGCAGTATTTT. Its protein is CASSVGGTAQYF.

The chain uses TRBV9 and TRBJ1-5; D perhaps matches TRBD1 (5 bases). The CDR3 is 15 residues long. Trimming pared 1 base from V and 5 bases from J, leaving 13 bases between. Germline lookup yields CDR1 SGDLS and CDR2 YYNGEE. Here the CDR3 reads CASSVSGRADQPQHF. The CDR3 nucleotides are TGTGCCAGCAGCGTATCAGGGAGGGCTGATCAGCCCCAGCATTTT. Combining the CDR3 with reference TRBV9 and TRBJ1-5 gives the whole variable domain DSGVTQTPKHLITATGQRVTLRCSPRSGDLSVYWYQQSLDQGLQFLIQYYNGEERAKGNILERFSAQQFPDLHSELNLSSLELGDSALYFCASSVSGRADQPQHFGDGTRLSIL.

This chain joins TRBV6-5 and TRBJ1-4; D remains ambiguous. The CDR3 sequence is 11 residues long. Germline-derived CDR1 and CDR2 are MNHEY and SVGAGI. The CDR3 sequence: CAAGSREKLFF. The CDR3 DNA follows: TGTGCGGCGGGGAGTAGGGAAAAACTGTTTTTT.